This TCR beta chain was identified during a study of CD8 T cells in Susac syndrome. TEMRA cells were enriched by FACS, while CD8+ and CD4+ T cells were obtained through a negative isolation that was performed magnetically. RNA was extracted with the RNeasy kit, and a quantity of about 0.45 to 1 ug was reverse transcribed using random hexamers. TCRdb independently ran MiXCR on the immunoSEQ multiplex PCR reads; one entry per CDR3 protein. The sample has about 250,000 distinct CDR3 sequences; roughly 95% are singletons. This clonotype was found once. The sequence was obtained from a human donor with multiple sclerosis. Sequencing used CD4+ T cells from PBMCs.

The CDR3 region is CASSLLGTSGISTDTQYF. Written as DNA, the CDR3 is TGCGCCAGCAGCTTATTGGGGACTAGCGGGATTAGCACAGATACGCAGTATTTT. The chain carries TRBV5-1 and TRBJ2-3; 13 bases are shared with TRBD2. V dropped 2 bases and J dropped 0; count of bases not matched to a gene: 6. The CDR3 consists of 18 residues. CDR1 and CDR2 (germline): SGHRS, YFSETQ.